This T cell receptor beta chain emerged from a study of OX40 agonist ivuxolimab in advanced cancers. Study-level background: Aged 23 to 79 with a mean of 60 years, they were approximately 79% male.

TCRdb keeps only in-frame clones here, not all; method: immunoSEQ multiplex PCR. This sample carries roughly 50,000 clones, nearly 95% of them seen once, and the ten largest clones take roughly 6.8%. The CDR3 covers 15 residues. The V segment lost 5 bases and the J segment 4 bases; nucleotides outside the gene matches: 3. Germline CDR1 SGHVS, CDR2 FNYEAQ. Sequencing was performed on CD4+ or CD8+ T cells sorted from blood, taken in a trial of the OX40 agonist ivuxolimab. V and J are TRBV7-6 and TRBJ2-1, with TRBD2 matching 12 bases. This clonotype was sampled from an adult with an advanced solid tumor such as melanoma, head and neck, liver or kidney cancer. CDR3: CASSPSGGVYNEQFF. CDR3 sequence (DNA): TGTGCCAGCAGCCCTAGCGGGGGGGTTTACAATGAGCAGTTCTTC.